This TCR beta chain was obtained from a study of T-cell reconstitution after alpha-beta-depleted transplantation in children. General study results and limits: Several hundred expanded graft clones reportedly gave rise to the alpha-beta T cells present about two months after transplant. One year post-transplant, T-cell counts and diversity were largely derived from T cells produced anew. It was surviving recipient T cells and thymic progenitors that gave some patients high TCRbeta diversity at day 60.

For this clonotype: Antigen specificity is unknown.

Unique molecular identifiers were incorporated into the prepared TCRbeta library. Via MiXCR, TCRdb re-called the PCR reads, giving one row per CDR3 protein. The table shows about 78,000 distinct CDR3 sequences, with about 14% occurring only once. This CDR3 spans 14 amino acids. CDR1 is SEHNR and CDR2 is FQNEAQ in the germline V gene (reference sequence). Trimming removed 1 base from V and 2 bases from J, with 9 bases in between. The TCR comes from a male patient under 10 years old who had a stem cell transplant for acute lymphoblastic leukemia, so the T cells may come from the graft donor. The chain links TRBV7-9 to TRBJ2-7; no clear D gene. Sequenced material: PBMCs, mostly from graft donor cells, taken 180 days after TCRalphabeta/CD19-depleted stem cell transplant. In DNA, the CDR3 is TGTGCCAGCAGCTTAGGGCAACCCACCTACGAGCAGTACTTC. Encoded protein: CASSLGQPTYEQYF.